This T cell receptor beta chain was observed in a study of cytomegalovirus exposure and HLA in healthy donors. The count of this clone is one. Sequenced by immunoSEQ multiplex PCR; TCRdb stores in-frame clones only, minus some. The data show about 140,000 clones, 86% seen once. The germline V gene encodes CDR1 LNHDA and CDR2 SQIVND (reference sequence). V lost 4 bases, J lost 6 bases, and 13 bases lay in between. CDR3 length equals 13 residues. This receptor was obtained from a man younger than 35 in good health and CMV-seronegative. The chain links TRBV19 to TRBJ2-7; perhaps TRBD2 as D (5 bases). Sequencing was carried out using PBMCs. The CDR3 DNA reads TGTGCCAGTAGTAATAACGGTGGAGGCGAGCAGTACTTC. As protein: CASSNNGGGEQYF.